These 8 T cell receptor beta chains were sequenced from one sample in a study of molecular identifiers for immune sequencing clone quantification. TCRdb re-called the PCR reads through MiXCR, storing one row per CDR3 protein. This sample has about 500,000 distinct CDR3 sequences, with under 30% found just once. The sequenced material came from naive CD8+ T cells from blood, with Jurkat cell RNA spiked in. The subset is: FACS-sorted CD8+CD4-CCR7+CD45RA+ naive T cells. The source is a human donor in good health. Some libraries in this study had Jurkat cell RNA spiked in.

The V gene is TRBV27, the J gene TRBJ2-1; no clear D. V shed 3 bases and J shed 9 bases, with 9 bases lying between them. The CDR3 is 12 amino acids. Germline CDR1 reads MNHEY; CDR2 reads SMNVEV (reference sequence). In DNA, the CDR3 is TGTGCCAGCAGTTTCGGAAATGGTGAGCAGTTCTTC. Amino acids: CASSFGNGEQFF.

This clonotype turned up a few times. V gene TRBV29-1 combines with J gene TRBJ2-7; TRBD2 matches at 11 bases. The germline V gene has CDR1 SQVTM and CDR2 ANQGSEA. V shed 2 bases, J shed 0 bases, and the junction held 9 bases outside the gene matches. The CDR3 has 17 residues. CDR3 sequence reads: CSVELVTSGKSSYEQYF. For the CDR3, the DNA is TGCAGCGTTGAACTTGTGACTAGCGGGAAGAGCTCCTACGAGCAGTACTTC.

The chain uses TRBV21-1 and TRBJ2-7; TRBD1 is taken as the D call from the table, unchecked against the DNA. TRBV21-1 is labeled a pseudogene. CDR3 length: 19 residues. The CDR3 loop is CASSKALGWQGAMLGEQYF. The CDR3 bases are TGTGCCAGCAGCAAAGCGCTTGGTTGGCAGGGGGCGATGTTAGGCGAGCAGTACTTC.

This clonotype was detected many times. At one boundary the junction diverges from the germline segment, which might be a read error. This rearrangement joins TRBV3-1 to TRBJ2-7, with D perhaps TRBD1 (6 bases). This CDR3 is built from 11 residues. Germline values: CDR1 LGHDT, CDR2 YNNKEL (reference sequence). The CDR3 sequence: CASKDSSSFWF. The CDR3 region has the DNA TGTGCCAGCAAGGACAGTAGCTCGTTTTGGTTC.

This clonotype has just a few counts. V usage is TRBV4-3 and J usage is TRBJ2-7; TRBD1 matches at 10 bases. CDR3 length equals 19 residues. Germline loops: CDR1 LGHNA, CDR2 YSLEER. V lost 4 bases, J lost 3 bases, and 18 bases stayed unmatched. The CDR3 sequence: CASSPNAGTGAGPVYEQYF. DNA of the CDR3: TGCGCCAGCAGCCCCAATGCCGGGACAGGGGCCGGCCCGGTCTACGAGCAGTACTTC.

This clonotype was observed a handful of times. In nucleotides, the CDR3 is TGCAGCGTTGAACCGATGAGGATAGTACAGGCCTACAATGAGCAGTTCTTC. Encoded protein: CSVEPMRIVQAYNEQFF. This chain uses TRBV29-1 with TRBJ2-1; weak D call: TRBD1 (5 bases). Trimming took off 2 bases at V and 2 bases at J, with 19 bases between the two ends. Germline CDR1 and CDR2: SQVTM and ANQGSEA. The CDR3 totals 17 residues.

This clonotype was found many times. The rearrangement joins TRBV4-2 to TRBJ2-3, with D maybe TRBD1 (5 bases). Trimming cost V 1 base and J 1 base, with 12 bases left between them. CDR1 LGHNA and CDR2 YNFKEQ come from the germline V gene. CDR3 size: 16 residues. CDR3 protein: CASSQGTQGGTDTQYF. The CDR3 DNA follows: TGTGCCAGCAGCCAAGGAACACAAGGGGGCACAGATACGCAGTATTTT.

In regard to this clonotype: An end of the junction does not agree with germline; a read error may underlie this. This chain connects TRBV4-3 to TRBJ1-1; 8 bases are shared with TRBD1. This CDR3 region has 15 residues. CDR1 is LGHNA and CDR2 is YSLEER in the germline V gene. As DNA, the CDR3 is TGCGCCGGCAGCCGGGACAGGTCTATATCAACTGAAGCTTTCTTT. Amino acid sequence: CAGSRDRSISTEAFF.